One and the same sample provided the 25 T cell receptor beta chains below, sequenced in a study of regulatory T cells in long-lasting Graves disease. The time point was: newly diagnosed GD, antithyroid drugs for less than 3 months. PBMC-extracted RNA yielded the TCR library. Arm-PCR with iRepertoire HTBI primers amplified the CDR3 regions for these TCR beta libraries. MiXCR was run by TCRdb on the multiplex PCR reads, yielding one entry per CDR3 protein. Among around 400,000 distinct CDR3 sequences listed, 12% were seen once. In addition, the sample was reused for a study of T cells in Graves' hyperthyroidism and ophthalmopathy.

The sequences come from peripheral blood mononuclear cells (PBMCs), collected at new diagnosis, from a patient treated with antithyroid drugs. The receptors stem from a woman aged 18-29 years with Graves disease.

This clonotype was counted many times. The gene calls are TRBV7-2 and TRBJ2-5, with D possibly TRBD2 on 5 matching bases. Germline lookup yields CDR1 SGHTA and CDR2 FQGNSA. CDR3 size: 14 residues. V dropped 1 base and J dropped 2 bases, with 8 bases sitting between them. CDR3 loop: CASSLGWRQETQYF. The DNA of the CDR3 is TGTGCCAGCAGCTTAGGGTGGAGGCAAGAGACCCAGTACTTC.

This clonotype was seen a single time. This likely stems from a read error, as it lies one base from a far larger clone. This CDR3 fails to terminate in the conserved phenylalanine or tryptophan, so it likely reflects a read error. The genes are TRBV6-9 and TRBJ2-7, with TRBD1 as a possible D gene (6 bases). Looked up from germline, CDR1 is MNHGY and CDR2 is SVAAGI. The CDR3 totals 14 residues. The V end was cut by 3 bases, the J end by 2 bases, with 11 bases between. CDR3 loop: CASSYDRWTYEQYL. CDR3 bases: TGTGCCAGCAGTTACGACAGGTGGACCTACGAGCAGTACCTC.

This clonotype was found many times. This chain links TRBV30 with TRBJ1-4, with a possible D match to TRBD1 (6 bases). CDR1 GTSNPN and CDR2 SVGIG come from the germline V gene (reference sequence). V was trimmed by 4 bases and J by 7 bases, leaving 22 bases between them. The CDR3 length is 16 residues. This chain's CDR3 is CAWKDPPGGRIEKLFF. CDR3 in DNA: TGTGCCTGGAAGGATCCCCCGGGGGGGCGTATTGAAAAACTGTTTTTT.

This clonotype was found many times. J is TRBJ2-7 and V is TRBV2, with D perhaps given as TRBD1 or TRBD2 (5 bases each). CDR1 and CDR2 from the germline V gene are SNHLY and FYNNEI. The V end was cut by 7 bases, the J end by 0 bases, with 10 bases between. The length of the CDR3 is 13 residues. The CDR3 reads CASKARGSYEQYV. DNA for the CDR3: TGTGCCAGCAAGGCGAGGGGCTCCTACGAGCAGTACGTC.

This chain joins TRBV9 and TRBJ1-1, with TRBD1 identical over 10 bases. Trimming at V came to 3 bases and at J to 7 bases, leaving 6 bases not matched to a gene. Germline CDR1 is SGDLS and CDR2 is YYNGEE. The length of the CDR3 is 14 residues. For the CDR3, the DNA is TGTGCCAGCAGCGGGGGACAGGGGTTGAATGAAGCTTTCTTT. This codes for CASSGGQGLNEAFF.

In its sample, this clonotype was seen many times. The rearrangement joins TRBV20-1 to TRBJ2-1, with 9 nucleotides matching TRBD1. The CDR3 consists of 14 residues. V shed 7 bases, J shed 6 bases, and the junction held 10 bases outside the gene matches. The germline CDR1 and CDR2 sequences are DFQATT and SNEGSKA (reference sequence). The DNA of the CDR3 is TGCAGTGGGCGATCGGACAGGGGAGCCAATGAGCAGTTCTTC. Its translation is CSGRSDRGANEQFF.

The rearrangement joins TRBV5-6 to TRBJ2-7, with a tentative D call TRBD2 (5 bases). The CDR3 loop spans 15 amino acids. Germline CDR1 SGHDT, CDR2 YYEEEE. V dropped 4 bases and J dropped 2 bases, with 16 bases sitting between them. The DNA of the CDR3 is TGTGCCAGCAGCGGAACTCTAGCAAGCCCCTACGAGCAGTACGTC. This encodes CASSGTLASPYEQYV.

This clonotype was counted many times. The chain links TRBV18 to TRBJ2-4, with D tentatively TRBD2 (6 bases). V lost 6 bases, J lost 8 bases, and 14 bases lay in between. The germline V gene encodes CDR1 KGHSH and CDR2 LQKENI. This CDR3 has 13 residues. CDR3 residues: CASSPEGRDIQYF. DNA of the CDR3: TGTGCCAGCTCTCCGGAGGGTAGGGACATTCAGTACTTC.

The chain has TRBV9 and TRBJ1-1; D ambiguous. The V gene lost 1 base and the J gene lost 3 bases, with 16 bases spanning the gap. The CDR3 has 16 residues. Per germline, CDR1 SGDLS and CDR2 YYNGEE. The CDR3 protein is CASSVSSGVVHTEAFF. For the CDR3, the DNA is TGTGCCAGCAGCGTATCAAGCGGGGTCGTACACACTGAAGCTTTCTTT. Based on the CDR3 plus reference TRBV9 and TRBJ1-1, the full variable domain is DSGVTQTPKHLITATGQRVTLRCSPRSGDLSVYWYQQSLDQGLQFLIQYYNGEERAKGNILERFSAQQFPDLHSELNLSSLELGDSALYFCASSVSSGVVHTEAFFGQGTRLTVV.

This clonotype has ten or more counts. The rearrangement links TRBV30 to TRBJ1-1; unclear D gene. Germline V gives CDR1 GTSNPN, CDR2 SVGIG (reference sequence). The CDR3 runs 11 residues. Trimming removed 2 bases from V and 3 bases from J, with 4 bases in between. In DNA, the CDR3 is TGTGCCTGGAGTTCGTACACTGAAGCTTTCTTT. It is translated as CAWSSYTEAFF. The full variable domain, completed using reference TRBV30 and TRBJ1-1, is SQTIHQWPATLVQPVGSPLSLECTVEGTSNPNLYWYRQAAGRGLQLLFYSVGIGQISSEVPQNLSASRPQDRQFILSSKKLLLSDSGFYLCAWSSYTEAFFGQGTRLTVV.

In the case of this clonotype: One base away lies a much larger clone, so this may be a sequencing read error. This rearrangement joins TRBV5-4 to TRBJ2-3; the D call may be TRBD1 or TRBD2 (5 bases each). V gave up 0 bases and J gave up 6 bases, with 17 bases separating them. The CDR3 is 16 amino acids. Germline-derived CDR1 and CDR2 are SGHNT and YYREEE (reference sequence). CDR3 coding DNA: TGTGCCAGCAGCTTGGTTAGCTACTCCGGGGCGGATACGCAGTATTTT. Protein: CASSLVSYSGADTQYF.

In regard to this clonotype: This may arise from a read error, as a much more abundant clone is one base away. The rearrangement joins TRBV7-9 to TRBJ1-1; TRBD1 matches at 9 bases. In germline, CDR1 is SEHNR, CDR2 FQNEAQ (reference sequence). The CDR3 covers 16 residues. CDR3 in amino acids: CAGSRRTGAPNTEAFF. CDR3 nucleotide sequence: TGTGCCGGCAGCCGACGGACAGGGGCCCCGAACACTGAAGCTTTCTTT.

This clonotype showed up many times. The V and J genes are TRBV19 and TRBJ1-1, with a tentative D call TRBD1 (6 bases). The CDR3 spans 16 residues. Between the trimmed V and J ends, which lost 7 bases and 0 bases, there was a span of 18 bases. Germline CDR1 reads LNHDA; CDR2 reads SQIVND (reference sequence). The CDR3 DNA reads TGTGCCAGTACGCGTTTTGGGGGCAGAATGAACACTGAAGCTTTCTTT. Residues: CASTRFGGRMNTEAFF.

This clonotype came up many times. V and J are TRBV2 and TRBJ2-4; D is perhaps TRBD1 (5 bases). This CDR3 is 15 amino acids long. Trimming stripped 5 bases from V and 4 bases from J, with 15 bases between. CDR1 and CDR2 (germline): SNHLY, FYNNEI. In DNA form, the CDR3 reads TGTGCCAGCAGTATCCAGGGCATTACAAAAAACATTCAGTACTTC. This gives the protein CASSIQGITKNIQYF.

The rearrangement uses TRBV24-1 and TRBJ2-2, with D possibly TRBD2 on 5 matching bases. Germline lookup yields CDR1 KGHDR and CDR2 SFDVKD. This CDR3 comprises 16 residues. Trimming pared 0 bases from V and 7 bases from J, leaving 14 bases between. CDR3 residues: CATSDLTAVGSGELFF. CDR3 coding DNA: TGTGCCACCAGTGATTTGACAGCGGTCGGCAGCGGGGAGCTGTTTTTT.

This clonotype was observed many times. The chain employs TRBV18 and TRBJ1-2; 7 bases match TRBD1. There are 13 residues in the CDR3. With V trimmed by 6 bases and J by 8 bases, 9 bases remained unmatched. Germline V gene data show CDR1 as KGHSH and CDR2 as LQKENI. The CDR3 reads CASSDKTGSGYTF. The CDR3 nucleotides read TGTGCCAGCTCGGATAAGACAGGGAGCGGCTACACCTTC.

This clonotype was recorded a few times. This chain connects TRBV7-9 to TRBJ2-1, with no clear D. Trimming took off 6 bases at V and 9 bases at J, with 9 bases between the two ends. CDR1 and CDR2 from the germline V gene are SEHNR and FQNEAQ (reference sequence). The CDR3 has 11 amino acids. DNA for the CDR3: TGTGCCAGCAGACGTATTGCTGAGCAGTTCTTC. It translates to CASRRIAEQFF.

This clonotype was detected many times. The V call is TRBV18, the J call TRBJ1-2, with D possibly matching TRBD1 (6 bases). Trimming removed 4 bases at V and 6 bases at J, with 9 bases between. Germline V gene sequence: CDR1 KGHSH, CDR2 LQKENI. The CDR3 length is 12 residues. The CDR3 protein is CASSLNRDGYTF. CDR3 bases: TGTGCCAGCTCACTGAACAGGGATGGCTACACCTTC. The full variable domain, completed using reference TRBV18 and TRBJ1-2, is NAGVMQNPRHLVRRRGQEARLRCSPMKGHSHVYWYRQLPEEGLKFMVYLQKENIIDESGMPKERFSAEFPKEGPSILRIQQVVRGDSAAYFCASSLNRDGYTFGSGTRLTVV.

Comments on this clonotype: A read error is the likely source, as a far larger clone sits one nucleotide away. The rearrangement joins TRBV11-1 to TRBJ2-7; D not resolved. Germline lookup yields CDR1 SGHAT and CDR2 FQDESV (reference sequence). Trimming cost V 6 bases and J 1 base, with 22 bases left between them. This CDR3 is 17 amino acids long. DNA of the CDR3: TGTGCCAGCAGTTTCTCCTTAATGTGCGTTTATTCCTACGAGCAGTACTTC. The encoded protein is CASSFSLMCVYSYEQYF. The full variable domain, rest sourced from reference TRBV11-1 and TRBJ2-7, is EAEVAQSPRYKITEKSQAVAFWCDPISGHATLYWYRQILGQGPELLVQFQDESVVDDSQLPKDRFSAERLKGVDSTLKIQPAELGDSAMYLCASSFSLMCVYSYEQYFGPGTRLTVT.

This clonotype was counted many times. The rearrangement joins TRBV28 to TRBJ2-4; D assignment may be TRBD1 or TRBD2 (5 bases each). The germline gives CDR1 MDHEN, CDR2 SYDVKM. CDR3 length: 16 amino acids. Trimming left V 6 bases short and J 6 bases short, with 21 bases between. The CDR3 DNA reads TGTGCCAGCAGACCTAGACTGGGGACCGCTACAAACATTCAGTACTTC. Its translation is CASRPRLGTATNIQYF.

This clonotype came up many times. The J gene is TRBJ2-3, the V gene TRBV13; no clear D. Germline CDR1 is PRHDT and CDR2 is FYEKMQ (reference sequence). The CDR3 consists of 21 residues. V was pared by 5 bases and J by 2 bases, with 32 bases between. This chain's CDR3 is CASSRVWRGPQKGLNTDTQYF. DNA for the CDR3: TGTGCCAGCAGCCGAGTGTGGAGAGGTCCTCAAAAGGGCCTAAACACAGATACGCAGTATTTT.

The rearrangement joins TRBV6-2 or TRBV6-3 to TRBJ2-2, with TRBD2 identical over 7 bases. With 5 bases clipped from V and 0 bases from J, the junction kept 15 bases outside the gene matches. Germline V gene lookup returns CDR1 MNHEY and CDR2 SVGEGT. The CDR3 consists of 19 residues. Written as DNA, the CDR3 is TGTGCCAGCAGTATTCTTTTGATAGCGGGCCCTTCGAACACCGGGGAGCTGTTTTTT. It encodes CASSILLIAGPSNTGELFF.

This clonotype has a count of ten or more. This rearrangement joins TRBV20-1 to TRBJ1-2; TRBD1 might be the D (6 bases). Trimming pared 3 bases from V and 5 bases from J, leaving 16 bases between. This CDR3 is built from 14 residues. The germline CDR1 and CDR2 sequences are DFQATT and SNEGSKA (reference sequence). CDR3 residues: CSARLGASMYGYTF. The CDR3 region has the DNA TGCAGTGCTAGGTTGGGGGCAAGCATGTATGGCTACACCTTC.

Turning to this clonotype: As the CDR3 is not closed by the conserved phenylalanine or tryptophan, this likely results from a read error. V and J are TRBV4-2 and TRBJ1-1; TRBD1 matches 7 bases. The CDR3 loop spans 14 amino acids. Per germline, CDR1 LGHNA and CDR2 YNFKEQ. V lost 4 bases and J lost 4; bases outside the gene matches: 6. The chain's CDR3 is CASSLTNRGTEAFL. The CDR3 region has the DNA TGTGCCAGCAGCCTGACGAACAGGGGCACTGAAGCTTTCCTT.

This clonotype was observed at least ten times. J is TRBJ1-2 and V is TRBV20-1; D unclear. Trimming stripped 1 base from V and 8 bases from J, with 8 bases between. Per germline, CDR1 DFQATT and CDR2 SNEGSKA (reference sequence). This CDR3 comprises 11 residues. DNA for the CDR3: TGCAGTGCTAGAGTTGGTTGGGGCTACACCTTC. It specifies CSARVGWGYTF.